This TCR beta chain was profiled in a study of shared clonotypes between healthy human individuals. About the research overall: Each donor had three CD4 naive, three CD4 memory, two CD8 naive and one CD8 memory plate. General study findings and limits: It was expected that sequencing depth would affect clonotype sharing among donors.

There are 14 residues in the CDR3. V dropped 1 base and J dropped 5 bases, with 13 bases sitting between them. The V gene's germline CDR1 is SGHRS and CDR2 YFSETQ. Original analysis: ImmunoSEQ output lacked quality scores and full-length reads, limiting matched filtering. Repertoires were generated with immunoSEQ multiplex PCR, while TCRdb's copy carries only in-frame clones and drops some. The V and J calls and clone size are taken from that table; D and trimming were inferred from the DNA. The sample consists of around 1.1 million clones, around 77% of them appearing once. In regard to this clone: Its antigen is currently unknown.

This TCR was recovered from a man between 18 and 29 years old in good health. Some clones in this sample may be carry-over from other donors' samples. The V call is TRBV5-1, the J call TRBJ2-7; tentative D call: TRBD1 (7 bases). The sequencing sample was made of memory CD4+ T cells from PBMCs. Subset here: CD45RA-negative fraction. CDR3 amino acids: CASSLKEGAHEQYF. CDR3 nucleotides: TGCGCCAGCAGCTTGAAGGAGGGGGCTCACGAGCAGTACTTC.